This T cell receptor (beta chain) came from a study of a mutant IDH1 vaccine in newly diagnosed glioma (dated by TCRdb to the early 2020s). Background for the entire study: Of the 25 to 40 treated patients, about 62% were male and approximately 38% were female, and the mean age was 40.4 years. Prior to enrollment, patients had been given standard therapy consisting of radiotherapy alone, temozolomide alone, or radiochemotherapy with temozolomide, with the combination given to most patients. Peripheral blood samples were drawn at six visits, namely V03 (baseline), V05, V07, V10, V12 and V13. Longitudinal TCRB deep sequencing was performed for about two dozen treated patients wherever samples were available for exploratory analyses.

Sequences MRHNA (CDR1) and SNTAGT (CDR2) are obtained from the germline V gene. From the cysteine up to the phenylalanine, the CDR3 has a length of 15 residues. Only the CDR3 DNA is retained, 45 bases long and in frame from the first base. Trimming removed 8 bases from V and 2 bases from J, leaving 18 bases between the germline ends. This clone occurred once. It has no known antigen specificity. No much larger clonotype is one base removed from it; base qualities were not supplied. Broader findings and caveats from the paper: Availability determined which PBMC samples were chosen for TCRB deep sequencing. Across multiple MHC alleles, vaccine-induced immune responses were seen in nearly 95% of patients. No apparent relationship was observed between pseudoprogression and alterations in the top peripheral T cell clonotypes detected by TCRB sequencing. The authors stated that sample limitations prevented analyses of patient blood samples from being reproduced.

The protocol used for the library was the immunoSEQ multiplex PCR assay. Rearranged TCR beta chain sequences were amplified with the hsTCRB Kit following the manufacturer's protocol. An Illumina MiSeq was used to sequence the TCRB libraries. The authors' analysis ran thus. The proprietary platform of the kit vendor was used for demultiplexing, trimming and gene mapping. TCRdb carries this immuneACCESS record with in-frame sequences only. Its versions omit some clonotypes, under half of them owing to an unresolved V gene in the studies checked, with the rest unexplained. V and J calls plus clone size are reproduced from that table; the DNA served to infer D and trimming. The sample records 85,000 to 100,000 clones, 80% to 90% of which are singletons. The ten largest clones capture 6% to 9.5% of the sample. The time point tag for this specimen amounts to: baseline, week 1 (first vaccination visit). The treatment or condition label, as the study defines it: pre-vaccination baseline after standard-of-care therapy. All donors had newly diagnosed IDH1-mutant astrocytomas of WHO grade 3 or 4 that showed loss of nuclear ATRX. The samples were drawn from NOA16, a multicentre, single-arm, open-label phase I trial in Germany that tested a mutant IDH1 peptide vaccine in humans for the first time. Visit V03 blood draws served as the baseline sample for immunogenicity testing. Genomic DNA for TCRB sequencing was isolated from EDTA blood with the DNeasy Blood and Tissue Kit.

The V and J segments used are TRBV6-4 and TRBJ2-5, and possibly TRBD1, on 6 matching bases. This sequence originates from a woman between 50 and 59 years old with glioma. This sample comprised PBMCs, obtained from a glioma patient treated with radiotherapy, temozolomide or both. This receptor has the CDR3 CASCFVWDIQETQYF. The DNA is TGTGCCAGCTGTTTCGTGTGGGACATACAAGAGACCCAGTACTTC.